This T cell receptor (beta chain) emerged from a study of cytomegalovirus exposure and HLA in healthy donors. Study in general: Drawn from HLA-typed donors, roughly 87 million unique TCRs were held in an early data release.

Study-wide findings and caveats: Accurate prediction of HLA-A and HLA-B alleles (for most subjects) was reportedly achieved from TCR beta sequences.

Worth noting for this clone: Its antigen is as yet unknown.

Germline CDR1 is SGHRS and CDR2 is YFSETQ. This CDR3 has 15 residues. Trimming took 0 bases from V and 8 from J; bases not matched to a gene: 2. 60 Vbeta and 13 Jbeta primers were used in PCR. The assay was immunoSEQ multiplex PCR, and TCRdb's table has in-frame clones only and misses some. The sample has 100,000 or so clones; approximately 81% are singletons. The genes are TRBV5-1 and TRBJ1-6; 10 bases align to TRBD1. This sequence originates from a male donor in good health and CMV-seropositive. Sequenced sample: PBMCs. The CDR3 reads CASSLEGTGDSPLHF. The DNA of the CDR3 is TGCGCCAGCAGCTTGGAAGGGACAGGGGATTCACCCCTCCACTTT.